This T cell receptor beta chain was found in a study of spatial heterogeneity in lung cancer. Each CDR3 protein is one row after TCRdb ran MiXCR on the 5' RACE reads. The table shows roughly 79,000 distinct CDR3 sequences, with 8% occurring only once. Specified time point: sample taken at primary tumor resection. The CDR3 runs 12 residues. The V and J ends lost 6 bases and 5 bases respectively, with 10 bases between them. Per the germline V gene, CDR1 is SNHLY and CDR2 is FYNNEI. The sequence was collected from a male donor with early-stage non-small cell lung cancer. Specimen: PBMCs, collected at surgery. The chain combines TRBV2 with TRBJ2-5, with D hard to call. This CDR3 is CASRSRGETQYF. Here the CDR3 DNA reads TGTGCCAGCAGATCCCGTGGGGAGACCCAGTACTTC.